These 24 T cell receptor beta chains were sequenced from one sample in a study of T cells in Graves' hyperthyroidism and ophthalmopathy. RNA transcripts served as the template for amplifying TCR beta CDR3 regions. HTBI primers were the set used in a first-round RT-PCR of the TCR CDR3. MiXCR was run by TCRdb on the multiplex PCR reads, yielding one entry per CDR3 protein. The sample yields 40,000 or so distinct CDR3 sequences, around 48% seen once. Source material: blood. The receptors derive from a woman in her forties or fifties with Graves' hyperthyroidism that later progressed to Graves' ophthalmopathy.

This clonotype appeared a single time. V usage is TRBV29-1 and J usage is TRBJ1-1; maybe TRBD1 (6 bases). CDR3 length: 13 residues. Trimming left V 6 bases short and J 1 base short, with 12 bases between. Germline loops: CDR1 SQVTM, CDR2 ANQGSEA. Here the CDR3 reads CSVGGQKNTEAFF. For the CDR3, the DNA is TGCAGCGTGGGTGGACAGAAGAACACTGAAGCTTTCTTT.

This clonotype was counted at least ten times. The chain carries TRBV7-9 and TRBJ2-3, with a tentative D call TRBD2 (6 bases). The CDR3 has 15 amino acids. The V and J ends lost 5 bases and 1 base respectively, with 13 bases between them. Per germline, CDR1 SEHNR and CDR2 FQNEAQ (reference sequence). The CDR3 DNA is TGTGCCAGCAGCCCCCGGACTATGGGCACAGATACGCAGTATTTT. It yields the protein CASSPRTMGTDTQYF.

Details on this clonotype: At one end the junction does not follow the germline gene, possibly because of a read error. The gene calls are TRBV10-3 and TRBJ2-7, with 11 nucleotides matching TRBD2. Germline V lookup: CDR1 ENHRY, CDR2 SYGVKD. This CDR3 comprises 16 residues. This CDR3 is CAISTTSGSSTSERYF. The DNA of the CDR3 is TGTGCCATCAGTACAACTAGCGGGAGTTCGACCTCCGAGCGGTACTTC.

The chain recombines TRBV7-3 with TRBJ1-6; unclear D gene. With 5 bases removed from V and 10 bases from J, the gap between germline ends came to 15 bases. Germline lookup yields CDR1 SGHTA and CDR2 FQGTGA. This CDR3 comprises 14 residues. CDR3 in DNA: TGTGCCAGCAGCCTGAGCGAGGGAGAATCACCCCTCCACTTT. Residues: CASSLSEGESPLHF. The full variable domain, rest sourced from reference TRBV7-3 and TRBJ1-6, is GAGVSQTPSNKVTEKGKYVELRCDPISGHTALYWYRQSLGQGPEFLIYFQGTGAADDSGLPNDRFFAVRPEGSVSTLKIQRTERGDSAVYLCASSLSEGESPLHFGNGTRLTVT.

The chain has TRBV7-3 and TRBJ1-1; 8 bases agree with TRBD1. The J segment lost 3 bases and the V segment lost 4 bases, leaving 4 bases of the junction unmatched. Looked up from germline, CDR1 is SGHTA and CDR2 is FQGTGA. This CDR3 region has 14 residues. The CDR3 DNA is TGTGCCAGCAGCTCACAGGGGGTGGACACTGAAGCTTTCTTT. It codes for CASSSQGVDTEAFF.

This clonotype was seen many times. The chain joins TRBV6-6 to TRBJ2-3; TRBD2 might be the D (6 bases). This CDR3 has 14 residues. Between the trimmed V and J ends, which lost 8 bases and 4 bases, there was a span of 16 bases. The V gene's germline CDR1 is MNHNY and CDR2 SVGAGI (reference sequence). DNA of the CDR3: TGTGCCAGCCTGGAGCTAGCGAGCGCAGATACGCAGTATTTT. It specifies CASLELASADTQYF.

As concerns this clonotype: This likely comes from a read error, as the CDR3 has no conserved phenylalanine or tryptophan at its end. The DNA is left out, because the CDR3 cannot be placed on it with certainty; the CDR3 is given as TCRdb lists it. The V and J genes are TRBV11-1 and TRBJ1-1. Ends included, the CDR3 has 16 residues. Germline V gives CDR1 SGHAT, CDR2 FQDESV (reference sequence). The CDR3 spells CASSSDITRVRNRAFL.

CDR3 loop: CASSVVERQAYNEQFF. The CDR3 DNA is TGTGCCAGCAGCGTAGTAGAGCGCCAAGCCTACAATGAGCAGTTCTTC. The V call is TRBV9, the J call TRBJ2-1; D gene unclear. Germline CDR1 SGDLS, CDR2 YYNGEE. V shed 0 bases and J shed 2 bases, with 12 bases lying between them. The CDR3 loop spans 16 amino acids.

With regard to this clonotype: Lacking the conserved final phenylalanine or tryptophan, this CDR3 likely reflects a read error. The CDR3 nucleotides read TGTGCCAGCAGCTCGGTGGGGCAGTATGATGAGCAGTTCATC. It is translated as CASSSVGQYDEQFI. The chain combines TRBV5-4 with TRBJ2-1, with D possibly TRBD1 on 5 matching bases. V lost 3 bases and J lost 8, with 15 bases in between. Per germline, CDR1 SGHNT and CDR2 YYREEE (reference sequence). The CDR3 extends over 14 amino acids.

The J gene is TRBJ2-5, the V gene TRBV20-1; 9 bases are shared with TRBD2. CDR3 length: 15 residues. CDR1 and CDR2 from the germline V gene are DFQATT and SNEGSKA (reference sequence). V dropped 5 bases and J dropped 5; count of bases not matched to a gene: 12. The CDR3 sequence is CSARAASGGPETQYF. CDR3 bases: TGCAGTGCTCGCGCGGCAAGCGGGGGGCCGGAGACCCAGTACTTC.

At least ten counts were recorded for this clonotype. In nucleotides, the CDR3 is TGTGCCATCAGTGAGACCCAGACAGGGGAGCGCACCGGGGAGCTGTTTTTT. This gives the protein CAISETQTGERTGELFF. The rearrangement links TRBV10-3 to TRBJ2-2; 8 bases fit TRBD1. The CDR3 is 17 amino acids. The ends lost 2 bases at V and 4 bases at J; junction bases unmatched: 9. Germline V gives CDR1 ENHRY, CDR2 SYGVKD.

This clonotype was picked up many times. J is TRBJ1-4 and V is TRBV11-3; the D is unclear. Germline V gene data show CDR1 as SGHNT and CDR2 as YENEEA. The CDR3 has 14 amino acids. The V and J ends lost 5 bases and 8 bases respectively, with 15 bases between them. The CDR3 sequence: CASSPGWRPEKLFF. CDR3 nucleotides: TGTGCCAGCAGCCCAGGATGGAGGCCCGAAAAACTGTTTTTT.

Concerning this clonotype itself: One base away lies a much larger clone, so this may be a sequencing read error. The chain's CDR3 is CAWRSLRAGEETQYF. The CDR3 DNA reads as TGTGCCTGGAGGAGTCTTAGGGCGGGAGAAGAGACCCAGTACTTC. This chain links TRBV7-9 with TRBJ2-5, with 7 bases that match TRBD2. This CDR3 is built from 15 residues. J gave up 3 bases and V 11 bases, and 15 bases lay outside the gene matches. Germline lookup yields CDR1 SEHNR and CDR2 FQNEAQ (reference sequence).

In the case of this clonotype: Compared with germline, one end of the junction differs, possibly owing to a read error. The chain uses TRBV28 and TRBJ1-1; D call uncertain. This CDR3 is 12 amino acids long. Per germline, CDR1 MDHEN and CDR2 SYDVKM. CDR3: CASSRRTTEACF. CDR3 sequence (DNA): TGTGCCAGCAGCAGAAGGACCACGGAAGCTTGCTTT.

This chain joins TRBV20-1 and TRBJ1-5, with TRBD1 matching over 9 bases. The V segment lost 6 bases and the J segment 10 bases; nucleotides outside the gene matches: 16. CDR1 and CDR2 from the germline V gene are DFQATT and SNEGSKA (reference sequence). The CDR3 sequence is 15 residues long. The CDR3: CSAPNGTGGEGPQHF. In DNA form, the CDR3 reads TGCAGTGCACCTAACGGTACAGGGGGCGAGGGTCCCCAGCATTTT.

Concerning this clonotype itself: An end of the junction differs from the germline gene, which may be a read error. The rearrangement joins TRBV7-7 to TRBJ2-7, with D possibly being TRBD1 (5 bases). The germline V gene has CDR1 SSHAT and CDR2 FNYEAQ (reference sequence). The CDR3 spans 14 residues. CDR3 in amino acids: CASSLDSTSFEQYF. DNA for the CDR3: TGTGCTAGCAGCTTAGACAGCACGAGCTTCGAGCAGTACTTC. The variable domain in full, with the rest retrieved from reference TRBV7-7 and TRBJ2-7, is GAGVSQSPRYKVTKRGQDVTLRCDPISSHATLYWYQQALGQGPEFLTYFNYEAQPDKSGLPSDRFSAERPEGSISTLTIQRTEQRDSAMYRCASSLDSTSFEQYFGPGTRLTVT.

This clonotype was counted at least ten times. A junction boundary mismatches the germline segment, possibly from a read error. The genes are TRBV7-7 and TRBJ2-2, with D hard to call. The CDR3 consists of 13 residues. CDR1 and CDR2 from the germline V gene are SSHAT and FNYEAQ (reference sequence). The CDR3 sequence: CASSFGGAGELFF. CDR3 sequence (DNA): TGTGCTAGCAGCTTTGGTGGGGCCGGGGAGCTGTTTTTT.

Judged by abundance, this clonotype is medium-sized. The V gene is TRBV10-3, the J gene TRBJ2-1, with 7 bases fitting TRBD1. This CDR3 has 16 residues. CDR1 is ENHRY, CDR2 SYGVKD, per germline. V shed 2 bases and J 8 bases; nucleotides not matched to a gene: 12. CDR3 in amino acids: CAISETPTGRYDEQFF. The CDR3 nucleotides are TGTGCCATCAGTGAGACACCGACAGGGAGATACGATGAGCAGTTCTTC.

This chain connects TRBV19 to TRBJ2-1; TRBD2 aligns across 8 bases. After removal of 7 bases from V and 5 bases from J, the junction contained 10 bases not matched to a gene. CDR3 size: 15 residues. Per germline, CDR1 LNHDA and CDR2 SQIVND (reference sequence). The CDR3 is CASNPAGGGHNEQFF. CDR3 in DNA: TGTGCCAGTAATCCGGCGGGAGGTGGACACAATGAGCAGTTCTTC.

In the case of this clonotype: The final CDR3 position lacks the conserved phenylalanine or tryptophan, pointing to a likely read error. No DNA is shown, since the ends of the CDR3 on it are uncertain; the CDR3 is the one TCRdb lists. The genes are TRBV6-5 and TRBJ2-7. The CDR3 spans 8 amino acids, including both terminal residues. Per germline, CDR1 MNHEY and CDR2 SVGAGI. The CDR3 spells CASSYVKT.

Many counts were recorded for this clonotype. The gene calls are TRBV2 and TRBJ2-3; the D is unclear. This CDR3 spans 13 amino acids. Germline V gene data show CDR1 as SNHLY and CDR2 as FYNNEI. V gave up 4 bases and J gave up 3 bases, with 8 bases separating them. The CDR3 region has the DNA TGTGCCAGCAGTGCTGTTACAACAGATACGCAGTATTTT. This encodes CASSAVTTDTQYF. Drawing the rest from reference TRBV2 and TRBJ2-3, the complete variable domain is EPEVTQTPSHQVTQMGQEVILRCVPISNHLYFYWYRQILGQKVEFLVSFYNNEISEKSEIFDDQFSVERPDGSNFTLKIRSTKLEDSAMYFCASSAVTTDTQYFGPGTRLTVL.

The chain has TRBV10-3 and TRBJ2-7; 7 nucleotides line up with TRBD1. Germline CDR1 and CDR2: ENHRY and SYGVKD. The CDR3 is 17 amino acids. V lost 2 bases to trimming and J lost 0 bases; unmatched junction nucleotides: 10. The CDR3, as DNA: TGTGCCATCAGTGAGCTTCTTTCCGGGACAGACTCCTACGAGCAGTACTTC. Its translation: CAISELLSGTDSYEQYF.

A note on this clonotype: A clone one base away is much larger, so this may be a read error. The CDR3 DNA reads as TGTGCCAGCTCGGGCAGGCAAGAGACCCGGTACTTC. Translating gives CASSGRQETRYF. The chain joins TRBV18 to TRBJ2-5; D is unresolved. Per the germline V gene, CDR1 is KGHSH and CDR2 is LQKENI. This CDR3 is built from 12 residues.

This chain joins TRBV5-6 and TRBJ2-5; a weak D match, TRBD2 (6 bases). V gave up 3 bases and J gave up 4 bases, with 10 bases separating them. CDR1 is SGHDT and CDR2 is YYEEEE in the germline V gene. The CDR3 extends over 13 amino acids. The CDR3 nucleotides read TGTGCCAGCAGCTGGAGGGCAGGAGAGACCCAGTACTTC. Translating gives CASSWRAGETQYF.